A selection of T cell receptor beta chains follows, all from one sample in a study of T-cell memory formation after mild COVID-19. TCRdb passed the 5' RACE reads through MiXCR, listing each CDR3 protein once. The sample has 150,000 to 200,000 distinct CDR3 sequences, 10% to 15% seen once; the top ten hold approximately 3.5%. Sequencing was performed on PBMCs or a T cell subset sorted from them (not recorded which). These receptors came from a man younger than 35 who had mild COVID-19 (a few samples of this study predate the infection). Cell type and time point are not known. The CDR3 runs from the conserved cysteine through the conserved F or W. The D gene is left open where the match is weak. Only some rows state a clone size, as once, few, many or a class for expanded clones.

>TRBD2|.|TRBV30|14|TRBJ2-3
CAWSPGLATDTQYF
TGTGCCTGGAGTCCGGGACTAGCAACAGATACGCAGTATTTT
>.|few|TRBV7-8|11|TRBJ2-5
CASSTPGTQYF
TGTGCCAGCAGCACCCCGGGTACCCAGTACTTC
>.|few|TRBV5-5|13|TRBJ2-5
CASSFSDRETQYF
TGTGCCAGCAGCTTTTCTGATCGGGAGACCCAGTACTTC
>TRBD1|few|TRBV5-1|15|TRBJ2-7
CASSPTGDGVSEQYF
TGCGCCAGCAGCCCGACAGGGGACGGCGTAAGCGAGCAGTACTTC
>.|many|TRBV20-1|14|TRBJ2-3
CSARDSTSTDTQYF
TGCAGTGCTAGAGATTCCACTAGCACAGATACGCAGTATTTT
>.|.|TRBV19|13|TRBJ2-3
CASSIAGADTQYF
TGTGCCAGTAGTATAGCGGGGGCAGATACGCAGTATTTT
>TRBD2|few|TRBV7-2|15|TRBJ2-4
CASSGSGGAPNIQYF
TGTGCCAGCAGCGGTAGCGGGGGGGCCCCAAACATTCAGTACTTC
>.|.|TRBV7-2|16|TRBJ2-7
CASSLEGSGMFYEQYF
TGTGCCAGCAGCTTAGAGGGGTCGGGGATGTTCTACGAGCAGTACTTC
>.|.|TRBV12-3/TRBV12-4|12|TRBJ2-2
CASGSSTGELFF
TGTGCCAGCGGGAGTTCCACCGGGGAGCTGTTTTTT
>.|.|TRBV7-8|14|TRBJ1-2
CASSFRGIGNGYTF
TGTGCCAGCAGCTTCAGGGGTATCGGTAATGGCTACACCTTC
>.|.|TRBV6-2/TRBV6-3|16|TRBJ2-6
CASSPMRGFGANVLTF
TGTGCCAGCAGTCCCATGAGGGGATTTGGGGCCAACGTCCTGACTTTC
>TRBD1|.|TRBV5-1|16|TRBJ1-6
CASSRVDGTGGSPLHF
TGCGCCAGCAGCCGGGTGGACGGGACAGGGGGATCACCCCTCCACTTT
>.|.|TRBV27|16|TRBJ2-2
CATRRYRNANTGELFF
TGTGCCACCAGGCGGTACAGGAACGCGAACACCGGGGAGCTGTTTTTT
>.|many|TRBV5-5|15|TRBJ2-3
CASSLDPGTGDTQYF
TGTGCCAGCAGCTTGGACCCGGGTACAGGGGATACGCAGTATTTT
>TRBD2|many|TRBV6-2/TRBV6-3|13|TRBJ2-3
CASWGLADDTQYF
TGTGCCAGCTGGGGACTAGCGGATGATACGCAGTATTTT
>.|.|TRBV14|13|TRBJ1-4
CASSQEAGGKLFF
TGTGCCAGCAGCCAAGAGGCGGGAGGGAAACTGTTTTTT
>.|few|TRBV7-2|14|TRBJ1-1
CASIPAGGRTEAFF
TGTGCCAGCATCCCCGCGGGAGGGCGGACTGAAGCTTTCTTT
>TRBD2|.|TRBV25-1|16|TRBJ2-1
CASSGGGSGVYNEQFF
TGTGCCAGCAGTGGGGGAGGTAGCGGGGTGTACAATGAGCAGTTCTTC
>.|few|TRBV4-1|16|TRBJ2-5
CASSQDDQRAGETQYF
TGCGCCAGCAGCCAAGATGACCAGAGGGCAGGGGAGACCCAGTACTTC
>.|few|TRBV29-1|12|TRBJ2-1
CSVGVSYNEQFF
TGCAGCGTGGGGGTTTCCTACAATGAGCAGTTCTTC
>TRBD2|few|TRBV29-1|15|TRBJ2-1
CSVASGSGTGNEQFF
TGCAGCGTTGCGTCGGGGAGCGGGACGGGCAATGAGCAGTTCTTC
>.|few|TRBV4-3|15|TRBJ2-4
CASSQVVSDKNIQYF
TGCGCCAGCAGCCAAGTAGTTTCGGACAAAAACATTCAGTACTTC
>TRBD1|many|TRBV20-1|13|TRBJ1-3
CSAGQASGNTIYF
TGCAGTGCAGGACAGGCATCTGGAAACACCATATATTTT
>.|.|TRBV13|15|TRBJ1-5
CASSSSQSSNQPQHF
TGTGCCAGCAGCTCGAGCCAGAGTAGCAATCAGCCCCAGCATTTT
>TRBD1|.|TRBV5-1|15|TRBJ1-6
CASSTDGTEGSPLHF
TGCGCCAGCAGCACTGACGGGACAGAGGGTTCACCCCTCCACTTT
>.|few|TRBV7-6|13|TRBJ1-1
CASSSLPGTEAFF
TGTGCCAGCAGCTCGCTCCCCGGCACTGAAGCTTTCTTT
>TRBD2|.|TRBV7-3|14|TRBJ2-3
CASSDSGATDTQYF
TGTGCCAGCAGCGATAGCGGGGCGACAGATACGCAGTATTTT
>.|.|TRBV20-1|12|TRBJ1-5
CSARWSNQPQHF
TGCAGTGCTCGTTGGAGCAATCAGCCCCAGCATTTT
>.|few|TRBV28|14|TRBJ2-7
CASRTLGGRYEQYF
TGTGCCAGCAGGACTCTGGGCGGAAGATACGAGCAGTACTTC
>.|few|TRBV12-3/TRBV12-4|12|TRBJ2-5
CASSLGKETQYF
TGTGCCAGCAGTTTAGGGAAAGAGACCCAGTACTTC
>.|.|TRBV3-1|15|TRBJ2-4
CASSHNPSPGNIQYF
TGTGCCAGCAGTCATAACCCGTCCCCCGGAAACATTCAGTACTTC
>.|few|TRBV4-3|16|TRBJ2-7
CASSQDRGSRAYEQYF
TGCGCCAGCAGCCAAGATCGGGGGTCCAGAGCCTACGAGCAGTACTTC
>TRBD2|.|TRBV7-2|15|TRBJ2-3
CASSLTGLSWHTQYF
TGTGCCAGCAGCTTAACGGGACTATCGTGGCATACGCAGTATTTT
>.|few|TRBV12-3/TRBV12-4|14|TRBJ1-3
CASSPNVGGNTIYF
TGTGCCAGCAGCCCCAACGTGGGGGGAAACACCATATATTTT
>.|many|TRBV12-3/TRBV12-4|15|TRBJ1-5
CASSLVGNSNQPQHF
TGTGCCAGCAGTTTAGTGGGGAATAGCAATCAGCCCCAGCATTTT
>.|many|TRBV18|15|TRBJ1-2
CASSPGNGANYGYTF
TGTGCCAGCTCACCTGGTAACGGAGCTAACTATGGCTACACCTTC
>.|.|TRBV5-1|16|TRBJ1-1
CASTLWGVLANTEAFF
TGCGCCAGCACATTATGGGGCGTCTTGGCGAACACTGAAGCTTTCTTT
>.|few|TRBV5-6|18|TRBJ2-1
CASSSDWRYRVGYNEQFF
TGTGCCAGCAGCTCAGATTGGCGTTATAGGGTTGGTTACAATGAGCAGTTCTTC
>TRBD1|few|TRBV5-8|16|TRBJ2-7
CASSPGTAGRDDEQYF
TGTGCCAGCAGCCCAGGGACAGCCGGTCGGGACGACGAGCAGTACTTC
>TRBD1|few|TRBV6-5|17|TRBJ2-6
CASSYNRGTSGANVLTF
TGTGCCAGCAGTTACAACAGGGGCACCTCTGGGGCCAACGTCCTGACTTTC
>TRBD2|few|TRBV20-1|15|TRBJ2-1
CSACEAGGPGDEQFF
TGCAGTGCTTGTGAAGCGGGGGGCCCGGGGGATGAGCAGTTCTTC
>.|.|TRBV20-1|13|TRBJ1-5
CSARSSERQPQHF
TGCAGTGCTAGAAGCTCGGAAAGGCAGCCCCAGCATTTT
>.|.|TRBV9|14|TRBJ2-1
CASSVEDSFNEQFF
TGTGCCAGCAGCGTAGAGGACTCCTTCAATGAGCAGTTCTTC
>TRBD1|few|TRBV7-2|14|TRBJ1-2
CASSPGQGGYGYTF
TGTGCCAGCAGCCCGGGACAGGGAGGCTATGGCTACACCTTC
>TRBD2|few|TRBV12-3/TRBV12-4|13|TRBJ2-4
CASKAGGGTIQYF
TGTGCCAGCAAGGCGGGGGGAGGGACCATTCAGTACTTC
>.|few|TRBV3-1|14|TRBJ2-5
CASSRLGGMETQYF
TGTGCCAGCAGCCGACTAGGGGGCATGGAGACCCAGTACTTC
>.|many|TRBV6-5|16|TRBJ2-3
CASSYSGRTSTDTQYF
TGTGCCAGCAGTTACTCTGGGAGGACTAGCACAGATACGCAGTATTTT
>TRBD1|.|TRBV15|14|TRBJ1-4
CATSAGQVGEKLFF
TGTGCCACCAGCGCGGGACAGGTGGGAGAAAAACTGTTTTTT
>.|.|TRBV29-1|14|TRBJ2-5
CSAKGHSSVETQYF
TGCAGCGCTAAAGGACATTCATCGGTTGAGACCCAGTACTTC
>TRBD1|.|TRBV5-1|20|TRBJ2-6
CASSLEDQDRGSAGANVLTF
TGCGCCAGCAGCTTGGAGGACCAGGACAGGGGTTCTGCGGGGGCCAACGTCCTGACTTTC
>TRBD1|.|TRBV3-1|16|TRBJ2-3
CASTQGGQLYTDTQYF
TGTGCCAGCACCCAAGGGGGACAGCTCTACACAGATACGCAGTATTTT
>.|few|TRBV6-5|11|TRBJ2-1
CASSKYNEQFF
TGTGCCAGCAGCAAATACAATGAGCAGTTCTTC
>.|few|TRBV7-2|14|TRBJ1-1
CASSSIAGITEAFF
TGTGCCAGCAGCTCCATCGCAGGGATCACTGAAGCTTTCTTT
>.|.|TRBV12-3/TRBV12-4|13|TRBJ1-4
CASSLHGSEKLFF
TGTGCCAGCAGTTTACATGGGAGCGAAAAACTGTTTTTT
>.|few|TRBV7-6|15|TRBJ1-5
CASSLSSGGEQPQHF
TGTGCCAGCAGCTTAAGTTCCGGGGGAGAGCAGCCCCAGCATTTT
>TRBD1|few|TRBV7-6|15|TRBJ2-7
CASSPFEGQGYEQYF
TGTGCCAGCAGCCCATTCGAAGGACAGGGATACGAGCAGTACTTC
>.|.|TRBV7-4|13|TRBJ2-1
CASSLELYNEQFF
TGTGCCAGCAGCTTAGAACTCTACAATGAGCAGTTCTTC
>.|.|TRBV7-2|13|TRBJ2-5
CASKPRRSSTQYF
TGTGCCAGCAAGCCGAGACGTTCCTCGACCCAGTACTTC
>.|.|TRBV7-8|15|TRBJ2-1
CASSLARAVGNEQFF
TGTGCCAGCAGCTTAGCGCGGGCAGTCGGCAATGAGCAGTTCTTC